This T cell receptor beta chain came from a study of shared clonotypes between healthy human individuals. To make CD8 memory, CD45RO+ cells were put together with CCR7-negative CD45RA+ TemRA cells. There are 15 residues in the CDR3. Germline V gene lookup returns CDR1 SGHAT and CDR2 FQDESV (reference sequence). With V trimmed by 2 bases and J by 5 bases, 5 bases remained unmatched. Sequencing used immunoSEQ multiplex PCR; TCRdb keeps in-frame clones, though not all of them. The repertoire holds 650,000 to 700,000 clones, with 90% as singletons. Material for sequencing was memory CD8+ T cells from PBMCs. As to subset: CD45RO+ cells pooled with CCR7-negative TemRA cells. The gene calls are TRBV11-1 and TRBJ1-1; 10 nucleotides match TRBD1. This clonotype was sampled from a man between 18 and 35 years old in good health. Some clones in this sample may be carry-over from other donors' samples. This CDR3 is CASSLYWTGGTEAFF. The DNA of the CDR3 is TGTGCCAGCAGCTTATACTGGACAGGGGGTACTGAAGCTTTCTTT.